A selection of T cell receptor beta chains follows, all from one sample in a study of identifying expanded T cells in peripheral blood. TCRdb's copy holds only in-frame clones and misses some; the assay was immunoSEQ multiplex PCR. This table has around 60,000 clones, approximately 82% appearing once. Sequenced material: blood. The receptor set was obtained from a person aged 18 to 70 in good health. Each CDR3 is given with its conserved first and last residue. Fields, in order: J gene, D gene, clone size, V gene, CDR3 DNA, CDR3 protein. D genes are given only for firm matches. Clone size is given for some rows only: seen once, a few or many times, or a class if the clone is expanded.

TRBJ1-2 | . | . | TRBV6-5 | TGTGCCAGCAGTCGAAGTCTCTATGGCTACACCTTC | CASSRSLYGYTF
TRBJ2-7 | . | . | TRBV21-1 | TGTGCCAGCAGCAAAGTTGGTAGGGACCCCTACGAGCAGTACTTC | CASSKVGRDPYEQYF
TRBJ1-2 | TRBD1 | . | TRBV6-5 | TGTGCCAGCAGGACAGGGGGACATGGCTACACCTTC | CASRTGGHGYTF
TRBJ2-5 | TRBD2 | few | TRBV12-5 | TGTGCTAGTGGTCCCCTCGGACTAGCTGACGAGACCCAGTACTTC | CASGPLGLADETQYF
TRBJ1-2 | . | . | TRBV5-1 | TGCGCCAGCAGCCCGACAGGAATTAACTATGGCTACACCTTC | CASSPTGINYGYTF
TRBJ2-7 | TRBD1 | . | TRBV12-5 | TGTGCTAGTGGCCTCTCGGCGGGACAGGCCCGGTTGCACTTC | CASGLSAGQARLHF
TRBJ1-1 | . | . | TRBV18 | TGTGCCAGCTCACCACGGGACACTGAAGCTTTCTTT | CASSPRDTEAFF
TRBJ1-3 | . | medium-sized | TRBV4-2 | TGTGCCAGCAGCCAAGAAGTGACGAGCACCGGAAGAATTTCCTCTGGAAACACCATATATTTT | CASSQEVTSTGRISSGNTIYF
TRBJ1-5 | TRBD1 | . | TRBV7-8 | TGTGCCAGCAGCTTATACGGTCAGGGGGACAAGCCCCAGCATTTT | CASSLYGQGDKPQHF
TRBJ2-6 | . | . | TRBV2 | TGTGCCAGCAGCACAGGCGCCTCTGGGGCCAACGTCCTGACTTTC | CASSTGASGANVLTF
TRBJ1-2 | . | . | TRBV2 | TGTGCCAGCAGACTGAGGGAAGGGTTACACGGCTACACCTTC | CASRLREGLHGYTF
TRBJ2-2 | TRBD2 | . | TRBV5-1 | TGCGCCAGCAGCGAGTCCCCGGGGGGGGGCACCGGGGAGCTGTTTTTT | CASSESPGGGTGELFF
TRBJ1-2 | . | . | TRBV6-5 | TGTGCCAGCAGTTCCGCGGGAGGCTACACCTTC | CASSSAGGYTF
TRBJ1-1 | . | few | TRBV5-4 | TGTGCCAGCAGCTTGACTTCTGAAGCTTTCTTT | CASSLTSEAFF
TRBJ1-1 | TRBD1 | . | TRBV11-2 | TGTGCCAGCAGCTGGACTACAGGGGGCTCTGAAGCTTTCTTT | CASSWTTGGSEAFF
TRBJ1-1 | . | medium-sized | TRBV19 | TGTGCCAGTAGGGGCTTTACAGGGACTGAAGCTTTCTTT | CASRGFTGTEAFF
TRBJ1-1 | TRBD1 | . | TRBV7-2 | TGTGCCAGCAGCCGGGGAGGGGGCCCTGAAGCTTTCTTT | CASSRGGGPEAFF
TRBJ1-1 | . | . | TRBV29-1 | TGCAGCGTTGTGACCCCACATGGAATGAACACTGAAGCTTTCTTT | CSVVTPHGMNTEAFF
TRBJ2-7 | TRBD1 | . | TRBV25-1 | TGTGCCAGCAGCAGGGGGTCGGCCTACGAGCAGTACTTC | CASSRGSAYEQYF
TRBJ2-2 | TRBD1 | . | TRBV5-6 | TGTGCCAGCAGCGGACAGGGACCGAACACCGGGGAGCTGTTTTTT | CASSGQGPNTGELFF
TRBJ2-2 | . | . | TRBV7-6 | TGTGCCAGCAGCTGGGGGACCGGGGAGCTGTTTTTT | CASSWGTGELFF
TRBJ2-5 | TRBD2 | . | TRBV7-7 | TGTGCCAGCAGCTCCGGGACTAGCGATCATAAAGAGACCCAGTACTTC | CASSSGTSDHKETQYF
TRBJ2-1 | . | . | TRBV5-1 | TGCGCCAGCAGCAGTGGGACAGAGCAGTTCTTC | CASSSGTEQFF
TRBJ2-1 | TRBD2 | . | TRBV7-9 | TGTGCCAGCAGCCCCAGCGGGAGGGCCTATGAGCAGTTCTTC | CASSPSGRAYEQFF
TRBJ2-5 | TRBD2 | . | TRBV9 | TGTGCCAGCAGCCCGACGGGGGGGAAAGAGACCCAGTACTTC | CASSPTGGKETQYF
TRBJ2-4 | TRBD1 | few | TRBV28 | TGTGCCAGCAGGATTAGCAGGGGGCAAAACATTCAGTACTTC | CASRISRGQNIQYF
TRBJ1-5 | . | few | TRBV6-5 | TGTGCCAGCAGCCCGATACGTGGTCAGCCCCAGCATTTT | CASSPIRGQPQHF
TRBJ1-5 | TRBD1 | few | TRBV30 | TGTGCCTGGAGTTCCGGGACAGGGATAAAGCCCCAGCATTTT | CAWSSGTGIKPQHF
TRBJ2-1 | TRBD1 | once | TRBV5-1 | TGCGCCAGCAGCTCGGGACAGTTATACAATGAGCAGTTCTTC | CASSSGQLYNEQFF
TRBJ2-5 | TRBD2 | . | TRBV6-5 | TGTGCCAGCAGTCCGCGGCGACTAGCGGGGGAGACCCAGTACTTC | CASSPRRLAGETQYF
TRBJ2-6 | TRBD1 | . | TRBV5-4 | TGTGCCAGCAGCTACTCCAGGGGGAAGGCTGGGGCCAACGTCCTGACTTTC | CASSYSRGKAGANVLTF
TRBJ1-1 | . | . | TRBV9 | TGTGCCAGCAGCGCACCCGGAGGGAAGAACACTGAAGCTTTCTTT | CASSAPGGKNTEAFF
TRBJ2-1 | . | . | TRBV7-2 | TGTGCCAGCAGCTTAGCCGGAGGGGGGGTCGACAATGAGCAGTTCTTC | CASSLAGGGVDNEQFF
TRBJ1-1 | TRBD1 | . | TRBV30 | TGTGCCTGGAGTGTAGATCCAGGGGGAATCACTGAAGCTTTCTTT | CAWSVDPGGITEAFF
TRBJ1-4 | . | . | TRBV10-3 | TGTGCCATCAGTGAAGGGGTCCTCGGGGAAAAACTGTTTTTT | CAISEGVLGEKLFF
TRBJ1-2 | TRBD1 | . | TRBV19 | TGTGCCAGTAGTATGTCAGGGGGAACATACTATGGCTACACCTTC | CASSMSGGTYYGYTF
TRBJ2-1 | . | . | TRBV5-1 | TGCGCCAGCAGCTTGGACGCGAGCTCCTACAATGAGCAGTTCTTC | CASSLDASSYNEQFF
TRBJ2-7 | . | few | TRBV7-2 | TGTGCCAGCAGCTTCCCTCCGGCTCCCGATCAGTACTTC | CASSFPPAPDQYF